This T cell receptor beta chain was sequenced in a study of CD8 T cells in Susac syndrome. RNA totalling roughly 0.45 to 1 ug underwent reverse transcription with random hexamers. TCRdb used MiXCR to reprocess the immunoSEQ multiplex PCR reads, holding one entry per CDR3 protein. Here the sample spans fewer than 85,000 distinct CDR3 sequences, around 95% being singletons. The sequence came from a human donor with Susac syndrome. Sequencing used CD8+ T cells from PBMCs.

The CDR3 loop reads CASSGTGNQPQHF. Written as DNA, the CDR3 is TGTGCCAGCAGTGGGACAGGCAATCAGCCCCAGCATTTT. The rearrangement joins TRBV25-1 to TRBJ1-5; D may be TRBD1 (6 bases). V was shortened by 4 bases and J by 2 bases, with 6 bases between the two germline ends. Germline CDR1 reads MGHDK; CDR2 reads SYGVNS. There are 13 residues in the CDR3.